The 18 T cell receptor beta chains reported below all come from one sample, sequenced in a study of cytomegalovirus exposure and HLA in healthy donors. TCRdb keeps only in-frame clones here, not all; method: immunoSEQ multiplex PCR. The repertoire holds 130,000 to 150,000 clones, with 75% to 90% as singletons. Sequenced sample: PBMCs. These receptors all come from a woman aged 25 to 39 in good health and CMV-seropositive.

This clone has a handful of counts. CDR3 coding DNA: TGTGCCAGTAGGACGACTAGCAGCTACAATGAGCAGTTCTTC. It is translated as CASRTTSSYNEQFF. The chain links TRBV19 to TRBJ2-1; 7 bases are a match to TRBD2. The CDR3 has 14 amino acids. Germline V gene lookup returns CDR1 LNHDA and CDR2 SQIVND (reference sequence). J lost 3 bases, V lost 6 bases, and 5 bases had no gene match. Together with reference TRBV19 and TRBJ2-1, the CDR3 gives the full variable domain: DGGITQSPKYLFRKEGQNVTLSCEQNLNHDAMYWYRQDPGQGLRLIYYSQIVNDFQKGDIAEGYSVSREKKESFPLTVTSAQKNPTAFYLCASRTTSSYNEQFFGPGTRLTVL.

This clone was recorded only once. The gene calls are TRBV2 and TRBJ2-7; possible D gene TRBD1, 6 bases. The CDR3 has 15 amino acids. Germline V CDR1 and CDR2: SNHLY, FYNNEI. The V gene lost 5 bases and the J gene lost 3 bases, with 17 bases spanning the gap. The CDR3 DNA is TGTGCCAGCAGTACGGATGGGGGCCAGTTCTACGAGCAGTACTTC. It encodes CASSTDGGQFYEQYF.

The chain recombines TRBV2 with TRBJ2-3; possibly TRBD2 for D (5 bases). V was pared by 7 bases and J by 9 bases, with 20 bases between. The germline gives CDR1 SNHLY, CDR2 FYNNEI. This CDR3 contains 14 residues. In nucleotides, the CDR3 is TGTGCCAGCACCGAATACTCCGGCGGAGGAACGCAGTATTTT. This codes for CASTEYSGGGTQYF.

The chain has TRBV2 and TRBJ2-1; TRBD2 matches at 7 bases. The length of the CDR3 is 16 residues. Germline CDR1 is SNHLY and CDR2 is FYNNEI. V shed 6 bases, J shed 2 bases, and the junction held 10 bases outside the gene matches. DNA of the CDR3: TGTGCCAGCAGAGCCCAGCGGGGAGCGACCTACAATGAGCAGTTCTTC. It specifies CASRAQRGATYNEQFF.

The V gene is TRBV7-9, the J gene TRBJ1-2, with 9 bases fitting TRBD1. The CDR3 covers 13 residues. Germline CDR1 is SEHNR and CDR2 is FQNEAQ (reference sequence). V trimming: 4 bases; J trimming: 4 bases; junction bases outside the gene matches: 1. CDR3 bases: TGTGCCAGCAGCTGGGACAGGGCCTATGGCTACACCTTC. The encoded protein is CASSWDRAYGYTF.

The chain carries TRBV21-1 and TRBJ2-4; the table gives TRBD1 as D, unverified against the DNA. TRBV21-1 is labeled a pseudogene. The CDR3 covers 19 residues. This chain's CDR3 is CASSKDQTGFGIAKNIQYF. CDR3 in DNA: TGTGCCAGCAGCAAAGACCAAACAGGTTTTGGCATAGCCAAAAACATTCAGTACTTC.

This clone showed up just a few times. V gene TRBV6-6 combines with J gene TRBJ2-7; 7 positions agree with TRBD1. The CDR3 runs to 13 residues. Per the germline V gene, CDR1 is MNHNY and CDR2 is SVGAGI (reference sequence). J lost 10 bases, V lost 6 bases, and 12 bases had no gene match. The CDR3 DNA follows: TGTGCCAGCAGCCGACCGGACAGGCCACCTCAGTACTTC. This translates into CASSRPDRPPQYF.

The gene calls are TRBV14 and TRBJ2-1; no clear D. CDR1 is SGHDN and CDR2 is FVKESK in the germline V gene. The V gene lost 6 bases and the J gene lost 6 bases, with 15 bases spanning the gap. The CDR3 consists of 14 residues. The CDR3 here is CASSSKQLPNEQFF. The DNA of the CDR3 is TGTGCCAGCAGTTCGAAGCAACTGCCCAATGAGCAGTTCTTC.

This chain uses TRBV10-2 with TRBJ1-4, with 7 bases matching TRBD1. From germline, CDR1 is WSHSY and CDR2 SAAADI. The CDR3 extends over 13 amino acids. Losses at the gene ends were 10 bases for V and 5 bases for J; bases not matched to a gene: 7. The CDR3 sequence: CATRQGTNEKLFF. Written as DNA, the CDR3 is TGCGCCACCCGACAGGGAACGAATGAAAAACTGTTTTTT.

The sample holds one count of this clone. This chain links TRBV7-9 with TRBJ1-2; D ambiguous. CDR3 length: 15 amino acids. CDR1 SEHNR and CDR2 FQNEAQ come from the germline V gene (reference sequence). Trimming pared 1 base from V and 5 bases from J, leaving 14 bases between. As DNA, the CDR3 is TGTGCCAGCAGCTTAGGCGACCGTCGGGGTTATGGCTACACCTTC. It is translated as CASSLGDRRGYGYTF.

The rearrangement uses TRBV7-9 and TRBJ2-7; no definite D call. The V end lost 2 bases, the J end lost 3 bases, and 17 bases lay between the germline ends. CDR1 SEHNR and CDR2 FQNEAQ come from the germline V gene (reference sequence). This CDR3 has 16 amino acids. CDR3 amino acids: CASSLIGRPTNYEQYF. The CDR3 DNA reads TGTGCCAGCAGCTTAATTGGCAGGCCGACGAACTACGAGCAGTACTTC. The whole variable domain, remainder taken from reference TRBV7-9 and TRBJ2-7, is DTGVSQNPRHKITKRGQNVTFRCDPISEHNRLYWYRQTLGQGPEFLTYFQNEAQLEKSRLLSDRFSAERPKGSFSTLEIQRTEQGDSAMYLCASSLIGRPTNYEQYFGPGTRLTVT.

The gene calls are TRBV19 and TRBJ1-2; 8 bases map to TRBD1. CDR3 length: 14 residues. V was pared by 6 bases and J by 7 bases, with 10 bases of the junction left unmatched. The germline CDR1 and CDR2 sequences are LNHDA and SQIVND (reference sequence). This CDR3 reads CASSIRGLRAGYTF. CDR3 DNA sequence: TGTGCCAGTAGCATCAGGGGGCTTCGGGCTGGCTACACCTTC. The full variable domain, its missing parts supplied by reference TRBV19 and TRBJ1-2, is DGGITQSPKYLFRKEGQNVTLSCEQNLNHDAMYWYRQDPGQGLRLIYYSQIVNDFQKGDIAEGYSVSREKKESFPLTVTSAQKNPTAFYLCASSIRGLRAGYTFGSGTRLTVV.

V gene TRBV12-1 combines with J gene TRBJ2-3; the table's D call TRBD2 went unverified against the DNA. TRBV12-1 constitutes a pseudogene. The CDR3 has 18 residues. In DNA form, the CDR3 reads TGTGCCAGCAGCGACACTAGCGGGAGCTTACCTAGCACAGATACGCAGTATTTT. Amino acids: CASSDTSGSLPSTDTQYF.

The chain combines TRBV5-1 with TRBJ1-1; D is possibly TRBD1 (6 bases). Per the germline V gene, CDR1 is SGHRS and CDR2 is YFSETQ. V was cut by 0 bases and J by 4 bases, with 13 bases left in between. This CDR3 is 15 amino acids long. CDR3 region: CASSLARGGSTEAFF. The DNA of the CDR3 is TGCGCCAGCAGCTTGGCCAGGGGAGGGAGCACTGAAGCTTTCTTT.

V is TRBV7-8 and J is TRBJ2-5, with 7 bases lining up with TRBD2. This CDR3 has 14 amino acids. CDR1 is SGHVS and CDR2 is FQNEAQ in the germline V gene. V lost 5 bases and J lost 4; bases outside the gene matches: 7. In nucleotides, the CDR3 is TGTGCCAGCAGCGCGACGCGGGGGTTAGAGACCCAGTACTTC. Protein: CASSATRGLETQYF.

V is TRBV5-1 and J is TRBJ2-3, with a possible D match to TRBD1 (6 bases). The V gene lost 7 bases and the J gene lost 6 bases, with 21 bases spanning the gap. CDR1 is SGHRS, CDR2 YFSETQ, per germline. The CDR3 has 15 residues. CDR3 amino acids: CASGRGAGGQDTQYF. For the CDR3, the DNA is TGCGCCAGCGGCCGAGGTGCGGGTGGACAGGATACGCAGTATTTT.

This clone was observed once. This rearrangement joins TRBV6-5 to TRBJ1-5; 9 positions agree with TRBD1. CDR3 length: 14 residues. Germline assignment: CDR1 MNHEY and CDR2 SVGAGI. V dropped 4 bases and J dropped 5; count of bases not matched to a gene: 3. The CDR3 bases are TGTGCCAGCAGTTTGGGGACAGGGTATCAGCCCCAGCATTTT. It specifies CASSLGTGYQPQHF.

The chain couples TRBV28 to TRBJ2-1; 9 nucleotides align to TRBD2. Germline CDR1 MDHEN, CDR2 SYDVKM. V lost 6 bases to trimming and J lost 1 base; unmatched junction nucleotides: 7. The CDR3 has 16 amino acids. The CDR3: CASRRAGGQSYNEQFF. CDR3 coding DNA: TGTGCCAGCAGACGAGCGGGAGGCCAATCCTACAATGAGCAGTTCTTC.